The source of this T cell receptor (beta chain) is a study of blood T cells in healthy people across ages. General study points: The study lacked donor CMV status, which possibly confounded expanded clonotype changes. Diversity was estimated from one million T cells, and these estimates were considered underestimates.

Remarks on this clonotype: Antigen: not known.

Combining a sample-barcoded 5' primer with a J-beta primer mix, a second PCR ran for about 7 to 12 cycles. The template-switch adaptor, which had 12 random nucleotides, put a tag on each cDNA molecule. MiXCR was run by TCRdb on the 5' RACE reads, yielding one entry per CDR3 protein. The sample records approximately 810,000 distinct CDR3 sequences, about 37% being singletons. The donors, all healthy, were Caucasians living in Russia, aged about 6 to 90. Germline-derived CDR1 and CDR2 are MNHNS and SASEGT. The CDR3 spans 14 residues. Trimming shortened V by 7 bases and J by 5 bases, and 17 bases separated the two germline ends.

The chain combines TRBV6-1 with TRBJ2-5; TRBD1 is a possible D gene (6 bases). The receptor comes from a man aged 18-30 years in good health. The sample consisted of blood. In nucleotides, the CDR3 is TGTGCCAGCAAACTAGAGGGGGATAGGGAGACCCAGTACTTC. This encodes CASKLEGDRETQYF.